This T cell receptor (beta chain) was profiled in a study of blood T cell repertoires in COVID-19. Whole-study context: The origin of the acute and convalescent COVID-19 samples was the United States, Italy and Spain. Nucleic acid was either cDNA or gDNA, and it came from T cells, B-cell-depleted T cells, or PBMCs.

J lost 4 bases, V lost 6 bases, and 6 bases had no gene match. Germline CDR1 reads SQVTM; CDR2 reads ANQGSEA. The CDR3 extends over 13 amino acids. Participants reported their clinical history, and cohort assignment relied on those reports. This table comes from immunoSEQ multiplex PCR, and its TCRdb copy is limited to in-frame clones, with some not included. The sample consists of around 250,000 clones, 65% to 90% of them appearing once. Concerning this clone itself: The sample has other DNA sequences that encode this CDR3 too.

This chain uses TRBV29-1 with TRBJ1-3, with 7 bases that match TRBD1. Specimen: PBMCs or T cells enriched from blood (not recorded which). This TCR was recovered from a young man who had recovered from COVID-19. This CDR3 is CSVRQGSGNTIYF. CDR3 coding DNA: TGCAGCGTCCGACAGGGTTCCGGAAACACCATATATTTT.